Below, 20 T cell receptor beta chains from the same sample are listed, as sequenced in a study of radiotherapy plus CTLA-4 blockade in lung cancer. The table came from immunoSEQ multiplex PCR; TCRdb's copy has only in-frame clones and leaves some out. The data contain 100,000 or so clones, roughly 80% of them seen just once; the ten biggest clones take up around 25%. The sequencing used peripheral blood, collected from a patient treated with radiotherapy plus ipilimumab. Receptor source: a human donor with non-small cell lung cancer that progressed on radiotherapy plus ipilimumab.

The chain uses TRBV6-5 and TRBJ2-7; 7 bases line up with TRBD1. The CDR3 contains 15 residues. V was pared by 0 bases and J by 4 bases, with 6 bases of the junction left unmatched. The germline gives CDR1 MNHEY, CDR2 SVGAGI. The CDR3 reads CASSYSITGVYEQYV. In DNA, the CDR3 is TGTGCCAGCAGTTACTCGATCACAGGGGTATACGAGCAGTACGTC.

The J gene is TRBJ1-2, the V gene TRBV5-1; 8 bases map to TRBD1. CDR3 length: 13 residues. V was pared by 4 bases and J by 10 bases, with 9 bases of the junction left unmatched. Germline loops: CDR1 SGHRS, CDR2 YFSETQ. CDR3 coding DNA: TGCGCCAGCAGCACCGGACAGGGCGTCGTCTACACCTTC. Translation gives CASSTGQGVVYTF.

The chain combines TRBV14 with TRBJ1-1; possibly TRBD1 for D (6 bases). This CDR3 is 15 amino acids long. V shed 0 bases and J shed 5 bases, with 13 bases lying between them. Germline V gene sequence: CDR1 SGHDN, CDR2 FVKESK. Here the CDR3 reads CASSQDWGAWTEAFF. The CDR3 DNA reads TGTGCCAGCAGCCAAGATTGGGGGGCTTGGACTGAAGCTTTCTTT. The full variable domain, in which reference TRBV14 and TRBJ1-1 provide the parts outside the CDR3, is EAGVTQFPSHSVIEKGQTVTLRCDPISGHDNLYWYRRVMGKEIKFLLHFVKESKQDESGMPNNRFLAERTGGTYSTLKVQPAELEDSGVYFCASSQDWGAWTEAFFGQGTRLTVV.

As to this clone: Relative to the germline gene, one junction end is altered; a read error may explain this. The chain combines TRBV27 with TRBJ2-1; TRBD2 agrees at 9 bases. This CDR3 region has 18 residues. The germline V gene encodes CDR1 MNHEY and CDR2 SMNVEV (reference sequence). CDR3: CASSLWREGLVGHNEQFF. The CDR3 nucleotides are TGTGCCAGTAGTTTGTGGCGGGAGGGCCTAGTTGGCCACAATGAGCAGTTCTTC.

The sample holds a few counts of this clone. The chain has TRBV27 and TRBJ1-1; TRBD1 is a possible D gene (5 bases). Germline lookup yields CDR1 MNHEY and CDR2 SMNVEV (reference sequence). V was pared by 3 bases and J by 5 bases, with 13 bases between. The CDR3 contains 14 residues. The CDR3 bases are TGTGCCAGCAGTTTTGAGCAGGGAGGTACTGAAGCTTTCTTT. Protein sequence: CASSFEQGGTEAFF.

Here the CDR3 DNA reads TGCGCCAGCAGCTTGGGTAGCCCACGAGAGACCCAGTACTTC. Protein: CASSLGSPRETQYF. The V call is TRBV5-1, the J call TRBJ2-5, with no clear D. CDR3 size: 14 residues. The germline V and J ends were trimmed by 0 bases and 4 bases, with 10 bases remaining between them. Germline V gene lookup returns CDR1 SGHRS and CDR2 YFSETQ.

V and J are TRBV27 and TRBJ2-1, with 10 positions matching TRBD2. Germline values: CDR1 MNHEY, CDR2 SMNVEV (reference sequence). V shed 0 bases and J 11 bases; nucleotides not matched to a gene: 16. There are 18 residues in the CDR3. CDR3 DNA sequence: TGTGCCAGCAGTTTATCCTTTAGCGGGAGGTTGGGAACCTCTCAGCAGTTCTTC. This encodes CASSLSFSGRLGTSQQFF.

This sequence joins TRBV27 and TRBJ2-7, with TRBD1 identical over 9 bases. The CDR3 has 15 residues. Germline trimming cut 5 bases from V and 1 base from J; bases unmatched to any gene: 6. CDR1 and CDR2 from the germline V gene are MNHEY and SMNVEV (reference sequence). The CDR3 sequence is CASSPGQGISYEQYF. The DNA of the CDR3 is TGTGCCAGCAGTCCGGGACAGGGCATATCCTACGAGCAGTACTTC.

The chain links TRBV4-2 to TRBJ1-3, with D possibly TRBD1 on 5 matching bases. Trimming removed 0 bases at V and 0 bases at J, with 15 bases between. The CDR3 contains 18 residues. The germline gives CDR1 LGHNA, CDR2 YNFKEQ. In DNA, the CDR3 is TGTGCCAGCAGCCAAGAGTTGGCTGGGGCCGTCTCTGGAAACACCATATATTTT. Protein product: CASSQELAGAVSGNTIYF.

The chain has TRBV25-1 and TRBJ2-5, with D perhaps given as TRBD1 or TRBD2 (6 bases each). This CDR3 contains 18 residues. Germline assignment: CDR1 MGHDK and CDR2 SYGVNS. V was cut by 1 base and J by 2 bases, with 20 bases left in between. In DNA form, the CDR3 reads TGTGCCAGCAGTGAATTTGATAGGGGGGCGGATAATCAAGAGACCCAGTACTTC. Protein product: CASSEFDRGADNQETQYF.

The chain employs TRBV11-2 and TRBJ2-5; D is uncertain. The CDR3 contains 15 residues. Germline CDR1 reads SGHAT; CDR2 reads FQNNGV. V dropped 1 base and J dropped 1 base, with 10 bases sitting between them. The CDR3 region has the DNA TGTGCCAGCAGCTTAGGGGTAGCCCGCCAAGAGACCCAGTACTTC. This encodes CASSLGVARQETQYF.

This clone was seen only a few times. As DNA, the CDR3 is TGCAGCGCTCCTAGCGGGAGCTCCTACAATGAGCAGTTCTTC. Amino acid sequence: CSAPSGSSYNEQFF. The chain is built from TRBV29-1 and TRBJ2-1; 10 positions match TRBD2. The CDR3 covers 14 residues. The ends lost 7 bases at V and 0 bases at J; junction bases unmatched: 3. The V gene's germline CDR1 is SQVTM and CDR2 ANQGSEA.

V and J are TRBV28 and TRBJ2-7; 11 nucleotides line up with TRBD2. The junction had 7 bases not matched to a gene; V was cut back by 6 bases and J by 3 bases. This CDR3 is built from 15 residues. CDR1 and CDR2 (germline): MDHEN, SYDVKM. CDR3 in amino acids: CASRRPGLAGYEQYF. In nucleotides, the CDR3 is TGTGCCAGCAGACGCCCCGGACTAGCGGGCTACGAGCAGTACTTC. The variable domain in full, with the rest retrieved from reference TRBV28 and TRBJ2-7, is DVKVTQSSRYLVKRTGEKVFLECVQDMDHENMFWYRQDPGLGLRLIYFSYDVKMKEKGDIPEGYSVSREKKERFSLILESASTNQTSMYLCASRRPGLAGYEQYFGPGTRLTVT.

This rearrangement joins TRBV4-1 to TRBJ2-4; 8 bases agree with TRBD1. V was pared by 2 bases and J by 0 bases, with 6 bases of the junction left unmatched. Germline CDR1 reads MGHRA; CDR2 reads YSYEKL. The CDR3 loop spans 17 amino acids. The CDR3: CASSQPWTGRAKNIQYF. The CDR3 DNA reads TGCGCCAGCAGCCAACCGTGGACAGGGCGAGCCAAAAACATTCAGTACTTC.

The DNA of the CDR3 is TGTGCCAGTAGTCCCGTTTATCCCGGGGAGCTGTTTTTT. This encodes CASSPVYPGELFF. The chain links TRBV19 to TRBJ2-2; D is ambiguous. The CDR3 totals 13 residues. Trimming removed 5 bases at V and 6 bases at J, with 10 bases between. The germline V gene encodes CDR1 LNHDA and CDR2 SQIVND (reference sequence).

The chain couples TRBV9 to TRBJ1-4; D call uncertain. V was clipped by 3 bases and J by 4 bases, with 10 bases between them. The CDR3 is 14 residues long. Germline V gives CDR1 SGDLS, CDR2 YYNGEE. CDR3 sequence (DNA): TGTGCCAGCAGCGCCCAAATGAGTAATGAAAAACTGTTTTTT. Protein sequence: CASSAQMSNEKLFF. Full variable domain (remainder filled in from reference TRBV9 and TRBJ1-4): DSGVTQTPKHLITATGQRVTLRCSPRSGDLSVYWYQQSLDQGLQFLIQYYNGEERAKGNILERFSAQQFPDLHSELNLSSLELGDSALYFCASSAQMSNEKLFFGSGTQLSVL.

CDR3 DNA: TGCGCCAGCAGCTTGGGAGGGACACACAGCTATGGCTACACCTTC. This gives the protein CASSLGGTHSYGYTF. This chain joins TRBV5-1 and TRBJ1-2, with D tentatively TRBD1 (6 bases). V shed 0 bases and J shed 4 bases, with 13 bases lying between them. This CDR3 has 15 residues. Germline V CDR1 and CDR2: SGHRS, YFSETQ.

The CDR3 loop reads CASSPRQGHYGYTF. In DNA, the CDR3 is TGTGCCAGCAGTCCCCGACAGGGACACTATGGCTACACCTTC. The V call is TRBV28, the J call TRBJ1-2, with 7 positions matching TRBD1. Per germline, CDR1 MDHEN and CDR2 SYDVKM. The V and J ends lost 5 bases and 3 bases, in that order; junction bases with no gene match: 6. This CDR3 is 14 amino acids long.

The chain is built from TRBV5-1 and TRBJ2-3; TRBD2 matches 11 bases. After removal of 2 bases from V and 4 bases from J, the junction contained 3 bases not matched to a gene. Germline lookup yields CDR1 SGHRS and CDR2 YFSETQ. This CDR3 is built from 15 residues. CDR3 protein: CASSFTSGRSDTQYF. Here the CDR3 DNA reads TGCGCCAGCAGCTTCACTAGCGGGAGATCAGATACGCAGTATTTT.

J is TRBJ2-5 and V is TRBV9, with TRBD1 matching over 10 bases. The germline V gene has CDR1 SGDLS and CDR2 YYNGEE. CDR3 length: 14 amino acids. Trimming cost V 3 bases and J 7 bases; bases outside gene matches: 6. CDR3 sequence: CASSAGTGVGTQYF. Here the CDR3 DNA reads TGTGCCAGCAGCGCCGGGACAGGGGTCGGGACCCAGTACTTC.